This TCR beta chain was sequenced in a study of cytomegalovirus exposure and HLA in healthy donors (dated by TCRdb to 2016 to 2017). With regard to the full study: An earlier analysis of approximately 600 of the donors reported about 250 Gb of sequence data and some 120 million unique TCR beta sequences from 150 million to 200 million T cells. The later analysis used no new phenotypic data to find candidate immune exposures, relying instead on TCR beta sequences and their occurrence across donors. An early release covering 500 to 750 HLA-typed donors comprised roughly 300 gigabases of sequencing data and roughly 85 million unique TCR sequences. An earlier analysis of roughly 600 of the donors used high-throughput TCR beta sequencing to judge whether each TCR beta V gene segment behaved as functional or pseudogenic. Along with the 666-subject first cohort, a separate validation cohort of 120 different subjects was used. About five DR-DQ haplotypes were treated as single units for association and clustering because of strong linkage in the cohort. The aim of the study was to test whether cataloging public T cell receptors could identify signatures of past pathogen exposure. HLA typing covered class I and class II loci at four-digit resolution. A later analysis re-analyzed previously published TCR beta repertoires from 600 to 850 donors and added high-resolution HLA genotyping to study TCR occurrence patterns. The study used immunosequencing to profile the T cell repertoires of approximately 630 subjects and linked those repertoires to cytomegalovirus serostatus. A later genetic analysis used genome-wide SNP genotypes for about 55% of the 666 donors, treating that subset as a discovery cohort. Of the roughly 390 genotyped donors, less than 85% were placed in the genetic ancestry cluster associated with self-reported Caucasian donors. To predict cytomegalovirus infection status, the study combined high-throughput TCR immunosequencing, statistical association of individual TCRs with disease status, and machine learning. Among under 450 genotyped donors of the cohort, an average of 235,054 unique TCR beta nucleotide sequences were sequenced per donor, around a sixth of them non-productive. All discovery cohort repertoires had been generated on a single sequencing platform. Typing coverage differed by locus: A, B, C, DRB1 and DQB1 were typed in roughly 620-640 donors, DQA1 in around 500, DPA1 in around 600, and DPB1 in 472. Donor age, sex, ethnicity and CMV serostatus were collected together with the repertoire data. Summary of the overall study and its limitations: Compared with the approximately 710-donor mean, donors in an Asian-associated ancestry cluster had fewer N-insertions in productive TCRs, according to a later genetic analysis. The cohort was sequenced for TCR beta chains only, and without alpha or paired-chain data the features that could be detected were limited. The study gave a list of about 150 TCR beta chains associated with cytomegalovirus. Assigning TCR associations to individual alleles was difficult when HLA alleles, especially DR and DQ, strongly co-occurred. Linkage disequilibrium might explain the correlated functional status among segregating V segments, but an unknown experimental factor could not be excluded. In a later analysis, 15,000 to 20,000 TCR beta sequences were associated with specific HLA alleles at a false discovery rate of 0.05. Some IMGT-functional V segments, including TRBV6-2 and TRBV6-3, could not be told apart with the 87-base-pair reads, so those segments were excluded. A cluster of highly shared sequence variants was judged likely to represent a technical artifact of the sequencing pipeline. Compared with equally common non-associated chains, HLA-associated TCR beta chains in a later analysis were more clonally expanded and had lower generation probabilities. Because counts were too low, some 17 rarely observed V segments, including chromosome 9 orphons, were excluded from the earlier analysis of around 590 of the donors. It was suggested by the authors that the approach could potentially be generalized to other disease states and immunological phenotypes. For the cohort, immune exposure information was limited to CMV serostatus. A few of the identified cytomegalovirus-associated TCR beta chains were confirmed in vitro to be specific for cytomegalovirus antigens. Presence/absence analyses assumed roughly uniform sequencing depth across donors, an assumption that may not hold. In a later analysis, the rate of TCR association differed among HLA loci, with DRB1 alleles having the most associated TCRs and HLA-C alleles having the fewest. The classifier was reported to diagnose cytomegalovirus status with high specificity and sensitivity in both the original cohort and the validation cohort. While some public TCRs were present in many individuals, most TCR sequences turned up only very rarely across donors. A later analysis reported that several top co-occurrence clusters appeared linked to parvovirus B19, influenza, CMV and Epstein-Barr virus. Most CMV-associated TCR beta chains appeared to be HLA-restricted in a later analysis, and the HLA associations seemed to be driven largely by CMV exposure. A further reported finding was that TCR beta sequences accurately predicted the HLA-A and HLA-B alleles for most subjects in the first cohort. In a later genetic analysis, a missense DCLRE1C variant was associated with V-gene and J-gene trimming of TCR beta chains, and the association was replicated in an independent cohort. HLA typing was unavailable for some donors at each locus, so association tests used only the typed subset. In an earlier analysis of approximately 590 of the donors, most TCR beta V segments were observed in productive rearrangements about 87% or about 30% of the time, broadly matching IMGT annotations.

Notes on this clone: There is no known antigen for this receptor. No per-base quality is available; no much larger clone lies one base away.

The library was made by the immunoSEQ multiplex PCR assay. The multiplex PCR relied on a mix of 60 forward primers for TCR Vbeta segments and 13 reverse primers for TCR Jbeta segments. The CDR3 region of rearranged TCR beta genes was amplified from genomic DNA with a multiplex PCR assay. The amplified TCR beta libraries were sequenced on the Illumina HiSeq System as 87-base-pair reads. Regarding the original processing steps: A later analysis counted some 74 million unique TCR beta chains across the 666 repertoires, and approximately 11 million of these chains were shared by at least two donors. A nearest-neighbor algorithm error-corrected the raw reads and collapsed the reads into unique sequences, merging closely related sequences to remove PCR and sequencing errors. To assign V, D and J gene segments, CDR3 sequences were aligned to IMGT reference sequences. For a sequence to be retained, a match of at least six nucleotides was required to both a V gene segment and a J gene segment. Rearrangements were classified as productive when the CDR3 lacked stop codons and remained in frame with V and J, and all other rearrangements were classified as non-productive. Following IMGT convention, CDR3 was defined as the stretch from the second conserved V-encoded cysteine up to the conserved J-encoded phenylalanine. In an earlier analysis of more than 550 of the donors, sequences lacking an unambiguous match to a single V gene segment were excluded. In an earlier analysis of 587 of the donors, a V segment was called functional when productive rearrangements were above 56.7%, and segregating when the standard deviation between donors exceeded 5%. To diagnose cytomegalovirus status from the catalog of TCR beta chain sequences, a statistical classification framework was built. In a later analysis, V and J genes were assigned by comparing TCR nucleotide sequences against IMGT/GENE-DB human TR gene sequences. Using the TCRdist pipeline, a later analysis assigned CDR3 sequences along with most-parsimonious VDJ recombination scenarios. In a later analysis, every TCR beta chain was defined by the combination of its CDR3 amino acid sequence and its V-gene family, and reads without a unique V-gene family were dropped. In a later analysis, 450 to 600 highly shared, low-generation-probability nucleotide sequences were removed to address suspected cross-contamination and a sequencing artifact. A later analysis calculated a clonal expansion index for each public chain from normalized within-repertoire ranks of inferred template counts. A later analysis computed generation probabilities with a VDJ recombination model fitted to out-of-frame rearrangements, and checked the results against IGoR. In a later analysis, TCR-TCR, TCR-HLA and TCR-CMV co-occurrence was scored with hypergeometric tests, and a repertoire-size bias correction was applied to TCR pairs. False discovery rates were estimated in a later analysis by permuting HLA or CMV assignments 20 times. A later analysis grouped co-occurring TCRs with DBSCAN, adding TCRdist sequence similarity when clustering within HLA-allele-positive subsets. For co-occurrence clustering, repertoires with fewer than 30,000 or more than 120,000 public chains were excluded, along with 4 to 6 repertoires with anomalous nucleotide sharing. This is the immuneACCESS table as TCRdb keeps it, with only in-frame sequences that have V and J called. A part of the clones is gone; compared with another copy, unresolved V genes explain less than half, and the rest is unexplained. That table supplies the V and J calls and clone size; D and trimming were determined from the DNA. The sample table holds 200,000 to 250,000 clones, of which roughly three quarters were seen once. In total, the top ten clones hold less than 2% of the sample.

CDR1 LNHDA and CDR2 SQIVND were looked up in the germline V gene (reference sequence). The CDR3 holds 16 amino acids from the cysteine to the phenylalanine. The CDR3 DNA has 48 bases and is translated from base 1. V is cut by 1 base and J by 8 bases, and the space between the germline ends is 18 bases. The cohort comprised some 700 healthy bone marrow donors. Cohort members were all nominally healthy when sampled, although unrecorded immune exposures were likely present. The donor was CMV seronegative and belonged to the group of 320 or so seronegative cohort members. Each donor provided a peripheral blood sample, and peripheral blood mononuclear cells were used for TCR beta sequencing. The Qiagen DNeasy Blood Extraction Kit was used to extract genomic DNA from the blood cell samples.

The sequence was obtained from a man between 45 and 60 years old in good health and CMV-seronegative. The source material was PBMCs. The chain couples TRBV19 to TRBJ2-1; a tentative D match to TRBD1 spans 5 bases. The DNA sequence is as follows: TGTGCCAGTAGTATAGGGTCAGGGCGAGTGGTCGATGAGCAGTTCTTC. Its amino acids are CASSIGSGRVVDEQFF.